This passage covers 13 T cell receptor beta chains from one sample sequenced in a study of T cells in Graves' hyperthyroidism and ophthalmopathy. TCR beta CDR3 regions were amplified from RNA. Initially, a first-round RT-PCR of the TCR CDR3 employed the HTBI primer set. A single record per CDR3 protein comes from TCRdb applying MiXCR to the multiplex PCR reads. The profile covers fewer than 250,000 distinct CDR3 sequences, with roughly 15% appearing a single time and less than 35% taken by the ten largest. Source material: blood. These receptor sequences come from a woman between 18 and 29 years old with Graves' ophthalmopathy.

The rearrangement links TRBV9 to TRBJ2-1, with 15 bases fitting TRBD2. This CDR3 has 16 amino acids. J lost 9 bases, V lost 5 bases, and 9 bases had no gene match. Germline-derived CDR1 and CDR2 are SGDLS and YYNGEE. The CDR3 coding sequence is TGTGCCAGCAGGGTGGGACTAGCGGGAGGAAGAGGTGAGCAGTTCTTC. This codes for CASRVGLAGGRGEQFF.

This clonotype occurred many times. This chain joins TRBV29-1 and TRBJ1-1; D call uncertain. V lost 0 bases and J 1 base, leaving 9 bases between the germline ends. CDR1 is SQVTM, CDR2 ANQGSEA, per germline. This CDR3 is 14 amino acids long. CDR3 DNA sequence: TGCAGCGTTGAAGATCAACGGCCGAACACTGAAGCTTTCTTT. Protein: CSVEDQRPNTEAFF.

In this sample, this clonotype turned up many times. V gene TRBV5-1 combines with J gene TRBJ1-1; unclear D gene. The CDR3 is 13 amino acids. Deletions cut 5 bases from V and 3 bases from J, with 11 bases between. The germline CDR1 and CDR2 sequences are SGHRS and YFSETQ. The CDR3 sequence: CASRSRLDTEAFF. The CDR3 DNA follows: TGCGCCAGCAGATCCAGGTTGGACACTGAAGCTTTCTTT.

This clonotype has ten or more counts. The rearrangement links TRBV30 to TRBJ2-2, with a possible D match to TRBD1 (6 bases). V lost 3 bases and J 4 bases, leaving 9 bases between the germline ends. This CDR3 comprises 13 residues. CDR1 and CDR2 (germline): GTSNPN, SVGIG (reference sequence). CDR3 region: CAWRETGTGELFF. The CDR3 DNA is TGTGCCTGGAGGGAGACAGGCACCGGGGAGCTGTTTTTT.

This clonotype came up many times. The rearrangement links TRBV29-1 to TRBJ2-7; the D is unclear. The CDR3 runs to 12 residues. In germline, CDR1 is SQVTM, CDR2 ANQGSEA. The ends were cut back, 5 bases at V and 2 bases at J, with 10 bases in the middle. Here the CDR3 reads CSVSLGTYEQYF. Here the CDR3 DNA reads TGCAGCGTTAGTCTGGGGACCTACGAGCAGTACTTC.

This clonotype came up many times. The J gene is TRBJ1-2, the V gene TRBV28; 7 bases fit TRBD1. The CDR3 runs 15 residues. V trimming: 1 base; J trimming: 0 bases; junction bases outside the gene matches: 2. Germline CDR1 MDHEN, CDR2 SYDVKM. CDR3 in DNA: TGTGCCAGCAGTTTATCAGGGGGACCTAACTATGGCTACACCTTC. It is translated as CASSLSGGPNYGYTF.

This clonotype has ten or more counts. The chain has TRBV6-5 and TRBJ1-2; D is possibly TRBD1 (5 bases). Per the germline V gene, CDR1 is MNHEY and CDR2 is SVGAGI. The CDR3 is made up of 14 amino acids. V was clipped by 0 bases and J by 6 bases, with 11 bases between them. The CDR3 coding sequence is TGTGCCAGCAGTTACTCTCGGGGGAGCCATGGCTACACCTTC. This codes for CASSYSRGSHGYTF.

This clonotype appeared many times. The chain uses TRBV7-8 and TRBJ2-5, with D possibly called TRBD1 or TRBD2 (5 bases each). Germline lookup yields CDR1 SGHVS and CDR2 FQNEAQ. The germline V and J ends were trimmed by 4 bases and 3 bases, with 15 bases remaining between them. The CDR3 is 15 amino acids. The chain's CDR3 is CASSYRDGPKETQYF. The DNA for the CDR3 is TGTGCCAGCAGCTACCGGGACGGACCAAAAGAGACCCAGTACTTC.

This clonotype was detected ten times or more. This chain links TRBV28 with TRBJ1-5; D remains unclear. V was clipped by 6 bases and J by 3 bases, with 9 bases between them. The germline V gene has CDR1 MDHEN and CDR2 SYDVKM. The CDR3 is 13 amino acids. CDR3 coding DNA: TGTGCCAGCAGACCTACCCCCAATCAGCCCCAGCATTTT. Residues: CASRPTPNQPQHF.

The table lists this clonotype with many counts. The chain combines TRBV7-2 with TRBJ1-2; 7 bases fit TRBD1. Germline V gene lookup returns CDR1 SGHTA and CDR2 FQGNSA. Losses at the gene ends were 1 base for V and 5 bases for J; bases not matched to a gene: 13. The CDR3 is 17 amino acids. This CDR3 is CASSLGFGQAKGYGYTF. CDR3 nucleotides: TGTGCCAGCAGCTTAGGATTTGGACAGGCCAAAGGATATGGCTACACCTTC. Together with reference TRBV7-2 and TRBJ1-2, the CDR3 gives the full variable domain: GAGVSQSPSNKVTEKGKDVELRCDPISGHTALYWYRQSLGQGLEFLIYFQGNSAPDKSGLPSDRFSAERTGGSVSTLTIQRTQQEDSAVYLCASSLGFGQAKGYGYTFGSGTRLTVV.

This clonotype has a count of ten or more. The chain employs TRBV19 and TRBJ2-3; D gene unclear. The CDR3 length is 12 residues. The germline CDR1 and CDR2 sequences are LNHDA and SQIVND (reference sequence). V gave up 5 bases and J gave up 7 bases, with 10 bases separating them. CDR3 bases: TGTGCCAGTAGTGTCTTCGGAAATACGCAGTATTTT. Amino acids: CASSVFGNTQYF. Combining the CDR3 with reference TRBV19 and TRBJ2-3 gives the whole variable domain DGGITQSPKYLFRKEGQNVTLSCEQNLNHDAMYWYRQDPGQGLRLIYYSQIVNDFQKGDIAEGYSVSREKKESFPLTVTSAQKNPTAFYLCASSVFGNTQYFGPGTRLTVL.

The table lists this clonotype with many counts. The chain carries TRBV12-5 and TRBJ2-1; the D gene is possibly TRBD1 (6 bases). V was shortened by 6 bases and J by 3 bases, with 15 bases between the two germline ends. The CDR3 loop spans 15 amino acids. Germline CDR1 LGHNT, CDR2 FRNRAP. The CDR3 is CASGPGVGDYNEQFF. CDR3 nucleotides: TGTGCTAGTGGCCCAGGGGTAGGGGACTACAATGAGCAGTTCTTC.

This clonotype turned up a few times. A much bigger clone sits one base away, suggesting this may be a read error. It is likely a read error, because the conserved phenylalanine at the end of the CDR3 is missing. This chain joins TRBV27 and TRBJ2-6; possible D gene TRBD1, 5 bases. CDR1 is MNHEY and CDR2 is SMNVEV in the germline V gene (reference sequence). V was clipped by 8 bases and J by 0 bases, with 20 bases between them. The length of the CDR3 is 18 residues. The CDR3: CASLIRQTQSSGANVLTL. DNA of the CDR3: TGTGCCAGCCTGATCCGACAGACCCAGAGCTCTGGGGCCAACGTCCTGACTCTC.